The T cell receptor beta chain under discussion was sequenced for a study of response to subunit inactivated influenza vaccine. Study-wide results and caveats: Authors suggested each seasonal influenza vaccination recruits few new T cells.

Each CDR3 protein gets one entry after TCRdb re-called the RT-PCR reads with MiXCR. This table holds about 500,000 distinct CDR3 sequences, 15% to 20% found once. Comments on this clonotype: The antigen is not known.

This CDR3 comprises 14 residues. V was pared by 4 bases and J by 5 bases, with 17 bases between. Germline assignment: CDR1 GTSNPN and CDR2 SVGIG (reference sequence). The clonotype originates from a man between 50 and 70 years old who received an inactivated influenza vaccine. This chain uses TRBV30 with TRBJ1-1, with D tentatively TRBD1 (6 bases). Material: CD4+ T cells sorted from PBMCs, obtained roughly 24 months after vaccination. CDR3 in amino acids: CAWKVRGASTEAFF. Here the CDR3 DNA reads TGTGCCTGGAAAGTTCGGGGGGCATCTACTGAAGCTTTCTTT. Full variable domain (remainder filled in from reference TRBV30 and TRBJ1-1): SQTIHQWPATLVQPVGSPLSLECTVEGTSNPNLYWYRQAAGRGLQLLFYSVGIGQISSEVPQNLSASRPQDRQFILSSKKLLLSDSGFYLCAWKVRGASTEAFFGQGTRLTVV.